This is a list of T cell receptor beta chains from one sample in a study of cytomegalovirus exposure and HLA in healthy donors. TCRdb's table, derived via immunoSEQ multiplex PCR, lists solely in-frame clones and lacks some. The profile shows about 130,000 clones, 78% of them singletons. Sequencing used PBMCs. These receptors were obtained from a woman between 35 and 50 years old in good health and CMV-seronegative. CDR3s include the opening cysteine and the closing phenylalanine or tryptophan. The D gene is left open where the match is weak. Clone size is given for some rows only: seen once, a few or many times, or a class if the clone is expanded.

j_call v_call cdr3_length clone_size d_call cdr3_aa cdr3_nt
TRBJ2-7 TRBV9 14 . . CASSVGLILGEQYF TGTGCCAGCAGCGTAGGACTAATCTTAGGCGAGCAGTACTTC
TRBJ1-1 TRBV28 12 . . CASSLSQGRAFF TGTGCCAGCAGTTTATCACAGGGAAGAGCTTTCTTT
TRBJ2-2 TRBV2 13 . . CASSARSTGELFF TGTGCCAGCAGTGCGCGGAGCACCGGGGAGCTGTTTTTT
TRBJ2-5 TRBV6-1 17 . . CASSERRRSGDQETQYF TGTGCCAGCAGTGAAAGGAGGCGGTCAGGGGATCAAGAGACCCAGTACTTC
TRBJ1-1 TRBV20-1 10 . . CSASGDEAFF TGCAGTGCTAGCGGGGATGAAGCTTTCTTT
TRBJ1-5 TRBV21-1 18 few . CASQSSGQKRRSNQPQHF TGTGCCAGTCAGTCCTCGGGACAAAAACGACGTAGCAATCAGCCCCAGCATTTT
TRBJ2-5 TRBV6-1 15 . . CASSERRGLQETQYF TGTGCCAGCAGTGAGAGGAGGGGGCTCCAAGAGACCCAGTACTTC
TRBJ1-2 TRBV27 14 once . CASSLSRTGYGYTF TGTGCCAGCAGTTTATCGAGAACAGGGTATGGCTACACCTTC
TRBJ2-2 TRBV11-3 13 . TRBD1 CASSPQGDGELFF TGTGCCAGCAGCCCACAGGGGGACGGGGAGCTGTTTTTT
TRBJ2-7 TRBV19 12 . TRBD1 CASCTGGYEQYF TGTGCCAGCTGTACAGGGGGCTACGAGCAGTACTTC
TRBJ1-4 TRBV16 15 few . CASSQNGNSNEKLFF TGTGCCAGCAGCCAAAACGGGAATTCGAATGAAAAACTGTTTTTT
TRBJ2-3 TRBV7-6 17 . TRBD1 CASSLALAGGGTDTQYF TGTGCCAGCAGCTTAGCGTTGGCAGGGGGCGGCACAGATACGCAGTATTTT
TRBJ1-1 TRBV5-4 15 . . CASSNRDTTNTEAFF TGTGCCAGCAGCAACCGGGACACCACGAACACTGAAGCTTTCTTT
TRBJ2-7 TRBV9 13 . . CASSPGLSYEQYF TGTGCCAGCAGCCCGGGACTTTCCTACGAGCAGTACTTC
TRBJ2-3 TRBV11-2 17 few . CASSGDLKKRSTDTQYF TGTGCCAGCAGCGGGGACTTAAAAAAAAGGAGCACAGATACGCAGTATTTT
TRBJ2-7 TRBV7-2 13 . . CASSWATGYEQYF TGTGCCAGCAGCTGGGCAACCGGCTACGAGCAGTACTTC
TRBJ2-7 TRBV7-2 14 . . CASSLVAGSDEQYF TGTGCCAGCAGCTTAGTTGCGGGTAGCGACGAGCAGTACTTC
TRBJ1-2 TRBV27 14 few TRBD1 CASSLQGGNYGYTF TGTGCCAGCAGTCTACAGGGGGGGAACTATGGCTACACCTTC
TRBJ1-5 TRBV6-6 16 . . CASSQHRGGANQPQHF TGTGCCAGCAGCCAACACAGAGGCGGGGCTAATCAGCCCCAGCATTTT
TRBJ1-2 TRBV30 12 . . CAWSAQSYGYTF TGTGCCTGGAGTGCACAGTCCTATGGCTACACCTTC
TRBJ1-2 TRBV19 14 . TRBD1 CASSIRTGHDGYTF TGTGCCAGTAGTATTAGGACAGGGCACGATGGCTACACCTTC
TRBJ2-1 TRBV13 17 . . CASSFHFQESKDNEQFF TGTGCCAGCAGCTTTCATTTCCAGGAATCCAAGGACAATGAGCAGTTCTTC
TRBJ2-7 TRBV19 13 . . CASSSRRSDEQYF TGTGCCAGTAGCTCCCGACGTAGCGACGAGCAGTACTTC
TRBJ1-1 TRBV5-1 15 . . CASSFGPGMNTEAFF .
TRBJ1-6 TRBV4-2 15 . . CASSPGLEYNSPLHF TGTGCCAGCAGCCCGGGACTTGAGTATAATTCACCCCTCCACTTT
TRBJ2-3 TRBV12-2 16 . . CASRLDPETYTDTQYF TGTGCAAGTCGCTTAGATCCAGAGACTTACACAGATACGCAGTATTTT
TRBJ2-3 TRBV19 15 . . CASSIRGTGLDTQYF TGTGCCAGTAGTATAAGGGGCACCGGTTTAGATACGCAGTATTTT
TRBJ2-1 TRBV7-8 14 . TRBD2 CASSLTSGSYEQFF TGTGCCAGCAGCTTAACTAGCGGGAGCTATGAGCAGTTCTTC
TRBJ1-1 TRBV5-1 15 . . CASSFSGGSNTEAFF TGCGCCAGCAGCTTTTCGGGGGGATCGAACACTGAAGCTTTCTTT
TRBJ1-2 TRBV5-1 11 . . CASSSGAGYTF TGCGCCAGCAGCTCGGGTGCCGGCTACACCTTC
TRBJ1-1 TRBV7-2 14 . . CASSLGEGRREAFF TGTGCCAGCAGCTTAGGGGAGGGGCGTCGGGAAGCTTTCTTT
TRBJ1-2 TRBV6-5 13 . . CASSLETNYGYTF TGTGCCAGCAGCCTTGAAACAAACTATGGCTACACCTTC
TRBJ1-6 TRBV14 15 few . CASSQSGGTNSPLHF TGTGCCAGCAGCCAATCGGGCGGGACCAATTCACCCCTCCACTTT
TRBJ1-1 TRBV2 18 . TRBD1 CASSEAYDRAWEHTEAFF TGTGCCAGCAGTGAAGCCTATGACAGGGCGTGGGAGCACACTGAAGCTTTCTTT
TRBJ1-1 TRBV6-1 17 . TRBD1 CASSEVRQGKGNTEAFF TGTGCCAGCAGTGAAGTTAGACAGGGCAAGGGGAACACTGAAGCTTTCTTT
TRBJ2-3 TRBV11-2 15 . . CASSLYFTSTDTQYF TGTGCCAGCAGCTTATATTTTACTAGCACAGATACGCAGTATTTT
TRBJ1-2 TRBV9 12 . . CASRQGTYGYTF TGTGCCAGCAGACAGGGCACTTATGGCTACACCTTC